This record concerns one T cell receptor (beta chain) sequence. One base away lies a much larger clone, so this may be a sequencing read error. This sample was taken from a study of T cell repertoires in cytomegalovirus infection. This CDR3 region has 15 residues. V gave up 2 bases and J gave up 3 bases; unmatched junction bases: 3. Looked up from germline, CDR1 is SGHAT and CDR2 is FQNNGV. TCRdb passed the reads through MiXCR, listing each CDR3 protein once. In the table there are about 530,000 distinct CDR3 sequences, more than 25% of which are singletons. The chain couples TRBV11-2 to TRBJ2-5, with 10 bases lining up with TRBD2. Sequenced sample: PBMCs. This receptor was identified in a human donor in good health (CMV status not recorded). Some clones in this sample may be carry-over from other donors' samples. The CDR3 is CASSLSGRAEETQYF. DNA for the CDR3: TGTGCCAGCAGCTTAAGCGGGAGGGCCGAAGAGACCCAGTACTTC.